One and the same sample provided the 13 T cell receptor beta chains below, sequenced in a study of T cell changes during pregnancy in multiple sclerosis. Measured with immunoSEQ multiplex PCR; TCRdb has only the in-frame clones, and not every one. The sample has tens of thousands of clones, about 93% seen once. The sequencing here drew on peripheral blood, taken in the third trimester of pregnancy. The receptors here all came from a female donor with multiple sclerosis, enrolled in a pregnancy study.

V is TRBV7-6 and J is TRBJ1-4; 8 nucleotides match TRBD1. The CDR3 extends over 15 amino acids. Trimming cost V 1 base and J 7 bases; bases outside gene matches: 5. CDR1 and CDR2 (germline): SGHVS, FNYEAQ. CDR3 amino acids: CASSLEAQGVEKLFF. In DNA form, the CDR3 reads TGTGCCAGCAGCTTAGAGGCACAGGGGGTTGAAAAACTGTTTTTT.

The chain combines TRBV5-1 with TRBJ2-2; D might be TRBD2 (5 bases). The CDR3 contains 13 residues. V shed 6 bases and J shed 5 bases, with 11 bases lying between them. Germline CDR1 and CDR2: SGHRS and YFSETQ. CDR3 sequence reads: CASIPGGTGELFF. The CDR3 coding sequence is TGCGCCAGCATTCCCGGAGGAACCGGGGAGCTGTTTTTT.

This clone has a handful of counts. The V and J genes are TRBV14 and TRBJ1-1; D gene unclear. Germline V gives CDR1 SGHDN, CDR2 FVKESK. Deletions cut 4 bases from V and 0 bases from J, with 3 bases between. The length of the CDR3 is 12 residues. CDR3 amino acids: CASSLLNTEAFF. The CDR3 DNA follows: TGTGCCAGCAGCCTATTGAACACTGAAGCTTTCTTT.

This chain uses TRBV28 with TRBJ2-7; 7 bases are a match to TRBD1. This CDR3 has 15 amino acids. Trimming removed 5 bases from V and 7 bases from J; junction bases left unmatched: 14. Germline V CDR1 and CDR2: MDHEN, SYDVKM. The CDR3 sequence: CASSVLTGLKREQYF. The CDR3 coding sequence is TGTGCCAGCAGTGTCTTGACAGGGCTTAAGAGGGAGCAGTACTTC.

The chain employs TRBV7-9 and TRBJ2-1, with D maybe TRBD1 (5 bases). With 5 bases removed from V and 10 bases from J, the gap between germline ends came to 18 bases. Germline CDR1 and CDR2: SEHNR and FQNEAQ (reference sequence). CDR3 length equals 14 residues. CDR3 residues: CASSPVLGASEQFF. The CDR3 DNA is TGTGCCAGCAGCCCCGTATTAGGGGCGAGCGAGCAGTTCTTC.

The chain links TRBV7-3 to TRBJ2-5; tentatively, D is TRBD2 (5 bases). Trimming stripped 5 bases from V and 7 bases from J, with 14 bases between. The CDR3 is 13 residues long. The germline V gene has CDR1 SGHTA and CDR2 FQGTGA. CDR3: CASSPGVLGTQYF. CDR3 DNA sequence: TGTGCCAGCAGCCCCGGGGTCTTGGGGACCCAGTACTTC.

This chain connects TRBV25-1 to TRBJ1-4, with 7 bases matching TRBD1. Trimming cost V 7 bases and J 3 bases; bases outside gene matches: 8. Germline values: CDR1 MGHDK, CDR2 SYGVNS. The CDR3 runs to 15 residues. Here the CDR3 DNA reads TGTGCCAGCATGAAAAGGGGACAGCCTAATGAAAAACTGTTTTTT. This sequence encodes CASMKRGQPNEKLFF.

The V and J genes are TRBV15 and TRBJ1-5; no clear D gene. The CDR3 is 12 residues long. In germline, CDR1 is LNHNV, CDR2 YYDKDF (reference sequence). Trimming stripped 3 bases from V and 5 bases from J, with 5 bases between. The CDR3 DNA follows: TGTGCCACCAGCAGCGGTGATCAGCCCCAGCATTTT. Amino acids: CATSSGDQPQHF.

V usage is TRBV5-1 and J usage is TRBJ2-5; a possible D gene is TRBD1 (5 bases). Trimming pared 3 bases from V and 5 bases from J, leaving 14 bases between. CDR3 size: 14 residues. Germline V lookup: CDR1 SGHRS, CDR2 YFSETQ. The CDR3 loop is CASSSGKGRETQYF. The CDR3 DNA sequence: TGCGCCAGCAGCTCAGGGAAAGGGCGGGAGACCCAGTACTTC. Combining the CDR3 with reference TRBV5-1 and TRBJ2-5 gives the whole variable domain KAGVTQTPRYLIKTRGQQVTLSCSPISGHRSVSWYQQTPGQGLQFLFEYFSETQRNKGNFPGRFSGRQFSNSRSEMNVSTLELGDSALYLCASSSGKGRETQYFGPGTRLLVL.

The chain links TRBV7-8 to TRBJ2-1, with a possible D match to TRBD1 (5 bases). The CDR3 loop spans 16 amino acids. CDR1 and CDR2 (germline): SGHVS, FQNEAQ. V was shortened by 8 bases and J by 4 bases, with 21 bases between the two germline ends. CDR3 loop: CASLRRSGLAYNEQFF. CDR3 DNA sequence: TGTGCCAGCTTACGGCGGTCAGGGCTCGCGTACAATGAGCAGTTCTTC. Full variable domain (remainder filled in from reference TRBV7-8 and TRBJ2-1): GAGVSQSPRYKVAKRGQDVALRCDPISGHVSLFWYQQALGQGPEFLTYFQNEAQLDKSGLPSDRFFAERPEGSVSTLKIQRTQQEDSAVYLCASLRRSGLAYNEQFFGPGTRLTVL.

The gene calls are TRBV7-2 and TRBJ1-3, with D perhaps matching TRBD1 (5 bases). Trimming took off 2 bases at V and 4 bases at J, with 15 bases between the two ends. This CDR3 is built from 16 residues. Germline V gene data show CDR1 as SGHTA and CDR2 as FQGNSA. Here the CDR3 DNA reads TGTGCCAGCAGCTTAAACCAGGGAGGGTCGGGAAACACCATATATTTT. Its translation is CASSLNQGGSGNTIYF.

The count of this clone is one. This sequence joins TRBV7-9 and TRBJ2-3; TRBD2 matches at 7 bases. The CDR3 loop spans 16 amino acids. Germline V gene lookup returns CDR1 SEHNR and CDR2 FQNEAQ (reference sequence). V shed 2 bases and J 6 bases; nucleotides not matched to a gene: 11. The chain's CDR3 is CASSLSEGGPSDTQYF. CDR3 sequence (DNA): TGTGCCAGCAGCTTAAGTGAGGGAGGGCCCTCCGATACGCAGTATTTT.

This clone has a single count. V gene TRBV29-1 combines with J gene TRBJ2-7; 10 bases fit TRBD1. Per germline, CDR1 SQVTM and CDR2 ANQGSEA. V shed 3 bases and J 1 base; nucleotides not matched to a gene: 9. The CDR3 consists of 16 residues. The CDR3 spells CSVEPSDRGTSYEQYF. DNA of the CDR3: TGCAGCGTTGAGCCCTCGGACAGGGGGACGTCCTACGAGCAGTACTTC.